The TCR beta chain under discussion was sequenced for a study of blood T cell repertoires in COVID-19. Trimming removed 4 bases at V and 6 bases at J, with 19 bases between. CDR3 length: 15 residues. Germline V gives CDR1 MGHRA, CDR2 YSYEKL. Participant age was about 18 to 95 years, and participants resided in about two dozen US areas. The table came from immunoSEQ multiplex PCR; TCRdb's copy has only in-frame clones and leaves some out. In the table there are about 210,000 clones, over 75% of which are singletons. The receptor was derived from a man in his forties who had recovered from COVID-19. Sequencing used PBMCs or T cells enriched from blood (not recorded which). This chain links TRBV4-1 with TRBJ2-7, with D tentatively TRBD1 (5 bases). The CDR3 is CASSPSFPARVEQYF. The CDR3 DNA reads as TGCGCCAGCAGCCCATCCTTCCCCGCCAGGGTCGAGCAGTACTTC.